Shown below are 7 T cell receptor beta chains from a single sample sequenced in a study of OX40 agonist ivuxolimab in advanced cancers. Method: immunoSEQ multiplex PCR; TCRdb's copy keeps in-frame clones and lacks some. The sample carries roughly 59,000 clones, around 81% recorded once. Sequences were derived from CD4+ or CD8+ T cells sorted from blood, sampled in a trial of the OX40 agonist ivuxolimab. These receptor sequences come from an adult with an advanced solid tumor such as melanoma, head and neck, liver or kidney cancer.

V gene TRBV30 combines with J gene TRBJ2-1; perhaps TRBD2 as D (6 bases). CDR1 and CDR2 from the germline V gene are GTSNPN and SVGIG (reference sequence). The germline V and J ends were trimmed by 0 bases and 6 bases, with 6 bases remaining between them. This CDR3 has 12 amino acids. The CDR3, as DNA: TGTGCCTGGAGTGTAGCGGGCAATGAGCAGTTCTTC. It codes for CAWSVAGNEQFF.

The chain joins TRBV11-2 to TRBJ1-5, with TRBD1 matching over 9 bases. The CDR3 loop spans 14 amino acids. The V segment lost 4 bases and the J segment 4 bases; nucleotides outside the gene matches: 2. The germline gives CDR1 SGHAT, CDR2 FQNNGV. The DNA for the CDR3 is TGTGCCAGCAGCTATGGGACAGGGAATCAGCCCCAGCATTTT. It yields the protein CASSYGTGNQPQHF. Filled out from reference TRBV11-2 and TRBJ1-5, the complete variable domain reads EAGVAQSPRYKIIEKRQSVAFWCNPISGHATLYWYQQILGQGPKLLIQFQNNGVVDDSQLPKDRFSAERLKGVDSTLKIQPAKLEDSAVYLCASSYGTGNQPQHFGDGTRLSIL.

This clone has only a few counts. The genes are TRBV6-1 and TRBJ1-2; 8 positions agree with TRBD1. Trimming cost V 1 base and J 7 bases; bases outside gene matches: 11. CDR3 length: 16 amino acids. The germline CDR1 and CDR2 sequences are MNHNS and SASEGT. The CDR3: CASSEDPTGVKGGYTF. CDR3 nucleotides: TGTGCCAGCAGTGAAGACCCGACAGGGGTTAAGGGTGGCTACACCTTC.

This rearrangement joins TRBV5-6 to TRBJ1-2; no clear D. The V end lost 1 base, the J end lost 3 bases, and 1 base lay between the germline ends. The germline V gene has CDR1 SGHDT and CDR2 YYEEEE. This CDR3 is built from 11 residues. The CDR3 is CASSLYYGYTF. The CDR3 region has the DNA TGTGCCAGCAGCTTGTACTATGGCTACACCTTC.

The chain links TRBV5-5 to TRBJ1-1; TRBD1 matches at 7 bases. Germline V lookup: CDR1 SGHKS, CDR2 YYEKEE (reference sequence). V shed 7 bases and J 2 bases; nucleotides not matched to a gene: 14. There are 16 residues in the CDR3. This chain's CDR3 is CASRGGGEYGNTEAFF. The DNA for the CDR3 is TGTGCCAGCCGAGGAGGGGGCGAGTATGGAAACACTGAAGCTTTCTTT. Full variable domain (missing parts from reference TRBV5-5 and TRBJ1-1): DAGVTQSPTHLIKTRGQQVTLRCSPISGHKSVSWYQQVLGQGPQFIFQYYEKEERGRGNFPDRFSARQFPNYSSELNVNALLLGDSALYLCASRGGGEYGNTEAFFGQGTRLTVV.

The CDR3 nucleotides read TGTGCCAGCAGCTCCCCGACATTGATGTCCTACGAGCAGTACTTC. Its protein is CASSSPTLMSYEQYF. V gene TRBV7-2 combines with J gene TRBJ2-7; D unresolved. The V gene's germline CDR1 is SGHTA and CDR2 FQGNSA. The CDR3 totals 15 residues. The V end was cut by 4 bases, the J end by 1 base, with 14 bases between. The full variable domain, its missing parts supplied by reference TRBV7-2 and TRBJ2-7, is GAGVSQSPSNKVTEKGKDVELRCDPISGHTALYWYRQSLGQGLEFLIYFQGNSAPDKSGLPSDRFSAERTGGSVSTLTIQRTQQEDSAVYLCASSSPTLMSYEQYFGPGTRLTVT.

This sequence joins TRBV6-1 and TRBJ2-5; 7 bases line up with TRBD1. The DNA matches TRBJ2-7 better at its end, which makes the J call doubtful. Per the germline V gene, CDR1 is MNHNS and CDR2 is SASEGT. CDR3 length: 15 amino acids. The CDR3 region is CASNLEGGLSYEQYF. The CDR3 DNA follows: TGTGCCAGCAACCTGGAAGGGGGCCTCTCCTACGAGCAGTACTTC.